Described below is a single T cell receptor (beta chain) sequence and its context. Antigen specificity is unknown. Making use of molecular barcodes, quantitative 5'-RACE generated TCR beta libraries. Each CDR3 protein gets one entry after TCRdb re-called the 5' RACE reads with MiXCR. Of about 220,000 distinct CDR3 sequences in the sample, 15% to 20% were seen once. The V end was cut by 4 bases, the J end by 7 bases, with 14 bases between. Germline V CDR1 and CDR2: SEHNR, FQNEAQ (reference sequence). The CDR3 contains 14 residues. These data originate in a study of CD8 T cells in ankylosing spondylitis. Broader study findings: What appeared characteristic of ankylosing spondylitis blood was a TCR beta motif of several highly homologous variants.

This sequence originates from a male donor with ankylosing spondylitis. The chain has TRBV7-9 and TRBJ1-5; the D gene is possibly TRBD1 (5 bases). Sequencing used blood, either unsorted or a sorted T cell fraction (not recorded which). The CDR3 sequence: CASSWGTLGQPQHF. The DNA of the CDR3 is TGTGCCAGCAGCTGGGGGACCTTGGGACAGCCCCAGCATTTT.